Listed here are 20 T cell receptor beta chains from one sample, sequenced in a study of T-cell memory formation after mild COVID-19. TCRdb used MiXCR to reprocess the 5' RACE reads, holding one entry per CDR3 protein. The profile shows about half a million distinct CDR3 sequences, roughly 18% of them singletons. The specimen was PBMCs or a T cell subset sorted from them (not recorded which). Source of these receptors: an adult woman who had mild COVID-19 (a few samples of this study predate the infection). Cell type and time point are not known.

There are many counts of this clonotype. The chain uses TRBV7-8 and TRBJ2-7; tentative D call: TRBD2 (6 bases). CDR1 and CDR2 (germline): SGHVS, FQNEAQ. This CDR3 spans 14 amino acids. Trimming stripped 5 bases from V and 3 bases from J, with 14 bases between. The chain's CDR3 is CASSLGGPGYEQYF. The CDR3 nucleotides read TGTGCCAGCAGCCTCGGAGGGCCGGGCTACGAGCAGTACTTC.

This clonotype was found a few times. This rearrangement joins TRBV13 to TRBJ2-1; TRBD2 aligns across 13 bases. The length of the CDR3 is 13 residues. Germline lookup yields CDR1 PRHDT and CDR2 FYEKMQ (reference sequence). With 5 bases clipped from V and 12 bases from J, the junction kept 4 bases outside the gene matches. The CDR3 DNA reads TGTGCCAGCAGCCGCGGACTAGCGGGAGCGCAGTTCTTC. Residues: CASSRGLAGAQFF.

This clonotype was counted only a few times. The J gene is TRBJ2-7, the V gene TRBV6-1; 9 bases map to TRBD2. CDR1 and CDR2 from the germline V gene are MNHNS and SASEGT. J was trimmed by 3 bases and V by 5 bases; bases with no gene match: 8. The length of the CDR3 is 15 residues. The CDR3 nucleotides read TGTGCCAGCAGTAAGGAGGTAGCGGGAGTCTACGAGCAGTACTTC. Translated: CASSKEVAGVYEQYF.

The V and J genes are TRBV7-9 and TRBJ2-3, with D possibly matching TRBD2 (6 bases). This CDR3 is built from 16 residues. V lost 5 bases and J 0 bases, leaving 15 bases between the germline ends. Germline V lookup: CDR1 SEHNR, CDR2 FQNEAQ (reference sequence). DNA for the CDR3: TGTGCCAGCAGCCCCCTAGGCGGGGTTAGCACAGATACGCAGTATTTT. Residues: CASSPLGGVSTDTQYF.

There are a few counts of this clonotype. J is TRBJ1-5 and V is TRBV6-4, with D tentatively TRBD1 (5 bases). CDR3 length equals 16 residues. Trimming took 5 bases from V and 0 from J, leaving 14 bases between them. In germline, CDR1 is MRHNA, CDR2 SNTAGT. The CDR3 sequence: CASSHQGSNSNQPQHF. CDR3 in DNA: TGTGCCAGCAGTCATCAGGGTTCTAATAGCAATCAGCCCCAGCATTTT.

V and J are TRBV5-1 and TRBJ2-7, with TRBD1 identical over 9 bases. The CDR3 loop spans 19 amino acids. CDR1 SGHRS and CDR2 YFSETQ come from the germline V gene. J lost 2 bases, V lost 4 bases, and 19 bases had no gene match. The CDR3 DNA reads TGCGCCAGCAGCCCTCTGGGGACAGGGAGGACTAGAGATACCTACGAGCAGTACTTC. Protein: CASSPLGTGRTRDTYEQYF.

The chain combines TRBV7-6 with TRBJ2-1; a weak D match, TRBD1 (5 bases). Germline lookup yields CDR1 SGHVS and CDR2 FNYEAQ. Trimming took 5 bases from V and 0 from J, leaving 14 bases between them. CDR3 size: 16 residues. CDR3 in amino acids: CASSPQDTSSYNEQFF. The DNA of the CDR3 is TGTGCCAGCAGCCCTCAGGACACGAGCTCCTACAATGAGCAGTTCTTC. Variable domain in full (rest from reference TRBV7-6 and TRBJ2-1): GAGVSQSPRYKVTKRGQDVALRCDPISGHVSLYWYRQALGQGPEFLTYFNYEAQQDKSGLPNDRFSAERPEGSISTLTIQRTEQRDSAMYRCASSPQDTSSYNEQFFGPGTRLTVL.

The rearrangement links TRBV7-2 to TRBJ2-7; no clear D gene. Germline lookup yields CDR1 SGHTA and CDR2 FQGNSA. V lost 5 bases to trimming and J lost 4 bases, with 18 bases between them. The CDR3 has 15 amino acids. The CDR3 loop is CASSLDEKKQYEQYF. CDR3 nucleotide sequence: TGTGCCAGCAGCCTCGACGAAAAGAAGCAGTACGAGCAGTACTTC. Looking up the rest from reference TRBV7-2 and TRBJ2-7 gives the full variable domain: GAGVSQSPSNKVTEKGKDVELRCDPISGHTALYWYRQSLGQGLEFLIYFQGNSAPDKSGLPSDRFSAERTGGSVSTLTIQRTQQEDSAVYLCASSLDEKKQYEQYFGPGTRLTVT.

This clonotype has only a few counts. The chain couples TRBV5-4 to TRBJ1-2; 11 bases are shared with TRBD1. The CDR3 covers 16 residues. V dropped 4 bases and J dropped 4; count of bases not matched to a gene: 9. CDR1 and CDR2 (germline): SGHNT, YYREEE (reference sequence). CDR3 bases: TGTGCCAGCAGCGCTTCAGGGACAGGGGGTGGCTATGGCTACACCTTC. It translates to CASSASGTGGGYGYTF.

This chain links TRBV19 with TRBJ2-1; TRBD2 matches at 14 bases. The CDR3 extends over 17 amino acids. CDR1 LNHDA and CDR2 SQIVND come from the germline V gene (reference sequence). The V gene end was trimmed by 4 bases and the J gene end by 5 bases; junction bases not matched to a gene: 7. The CDR3 region is CASSRLAGGGPNNEQFF. The DNA for the CDR3 is TGTGCCAGTAGTAGACTAGCGGGAGGGGGACCCAACAATGAGCAGTTCTTC.

DNA of the CDR3: TGCGCCAGCAGCTTAAGTGGCCCGACCGGTGAGCAGTTCTTC. The encoded protein is CASSLSGPTGEQFF. The V gene is TRBV5-1, the J gene TRBJ2-1; D unclear. V was shortened by 2 bases and J by 9 bases, with 15 bases between the two germline ends. Looked up from germline, CDR1 is SGHRS and CDR2 is YFSETQ. The CDR3 length is 14 residues.

Only a few counts were recorded for this clonotype. The chain joins TRBV30 to TRBJ2-1, with D possibly being TRBD1 (6 bases). V was cut by 3 bases and J by 3 bases, with 9 bases left in between. There are 13 residues in the CDR3. Germline lookup yields CDR1 GTSNPN and CDR2 SVGIG (reference sequence). The CDR3 region has the DNA TGTGCCTGGAGGGGGGCCTACTACAATGAGCAGTTCTTC. Amino acids: CAWRGAYYNEQFF. Full variable domain (missing parts from reference TRBV30 and TRBJ2-1): SQTIHQWPATLVQPVGSPLSLECTVEGTSNPNLYWYRQAAGRGLQLLFYSVGIGQISSEVPQNLSASRPQDRQFILSSKKLLLSDSGFYLCAWRGAYYNEQFFGPGTRLTVL.

This clonotype was recorded a few times. The V call is TRBV4-2, the J call TRBJ2-7; 8 positions agree with TRBD1. The V gene's germline CDR1 is LGHNA and CDR2 YNFKEQ. V shed 1 base and J 3 bases; nucleotides not matched to a gene: 5. The CDR3 is 15 residues long. The CDR3 sequence is CASSQGGQGSYEQYF. CDR3 coding DNA: TGTGCCAGCAGCCAAGGTGGACAGGGTAGCTACGAGCAGTACTTC.

This clonotype was seen more than once but under ten times. The chain links TRBV20-1 to TRBJ1-4; 8 bases agree with TRBD1. Per germline, CDR1 DFQATT and CDR2 SNEGSKA (reference sequence). V lost 0 bases and J lost 3; bases outside the gene matches: 9. The CDR3 totals 17 residues. CDR3 in DNA: TGCAGTGCTAGAGAACCGTACAGGGGGAGGGCTAATGAAAAACTGTTTTTT. Translation: CSAREPYRGRANEKLFF.

V is TRBV14 and J is TRBJ2-1; D is possibly TRBD2 (5 bases). Germline CDR1 is SGHDN and CDR2 is FVKESK. V shed 4 bases and J shed 4 bases, with 11 bases lying between them. The CDR3 runs 14 residues. CDR3 residues: CASSPGEYYNEQFF. The CDR3 nucleotides read TGTGCCAGCAGCCCCGGGGAGTATTACAATGAGCAGTTCTTC.

The V and J genes are TRBV5-1 and TRBJ1-2, with a weak D call TRBD1 (6 bases). Between the trimmed V and J ends, which lost 0 bases and 4 bases, there was a span of 10 bases. CDR1 and CDR2 from the germline V gene are SGHRS and YFSETQ. This CDR3 has 14 residues. The CDR3 loop reads CASSLDQGPYGYTF. CDR3 coding DNA: TGCGCCAGCAGCTTGGATCAGGGGCCCTATGGCTACACCTTC.

In this sample, this clonotype turned up a few times. This chain uses TRBV5-1 with TRBJ1-2; D call uncertain. This CDR3 spans 13 amino acids. The ends were cut back, 3 bases at V and 4 bases at J, with 10 bases in the middle. Germline values: CDR1 SGHRS, CDR2 YFSETQ. CDR3: CASSSGEGYGYTF. The CDR3 region has the DNA TGCGCCAGCAGCTCCGGAGAGGGCTATGGCTACACCTTC.

This chain connects TRBV3-1 to TRBJ1-2; D perhaps matches TRBD1 (6 bases). The V end was cut by 5 bases, the J end by 8 bases, with 18 bases between. This CDR3 is 14 amino acids long. CDR1 and CDR2 (germline): LGHDT, YNNKEL (reference sequence). CDR3 amino acids: CASSNKIGGQGYTF. The CDR3 DNA reads as TGTGCCAGCAGCAACAAAATAGGGGGGCAAGGCTACACCTTC.

The count of this clonotype is one. The gene calls are TRBV5-6 and TRBJ2-2; D is unresolved. The CDR3 extends over 15 amino acids. V was clipped by 4 bases and J by 3 bases, with 13 bases between them. CDR1 is SGHDT, CDR2 YYEEEE, per germline. The CDR3 spells CASSPGVGYTGELFF. CDR3 in DNA: TGTGCCAGCAGCCCCGGAGTGGGTTACACCGGGGAGCTGTTTTTT.

The CDR3 here is CASSIGTPSYEQYF. CDR3 nucleotide sequence: TGTGCCAGTAGTATAGGAACACCTTCCTACGAGCAGTACTTC. The chain recombines TRBV19 with TRBJ2-7; D not certain. Germline V lookup: CDR1 LNHDA, CDR2 SQIVND (reference sequence). V shed 1 base and J shed 1 base, with 8 bases lying between them. This CDR3 has 14 amino acids.